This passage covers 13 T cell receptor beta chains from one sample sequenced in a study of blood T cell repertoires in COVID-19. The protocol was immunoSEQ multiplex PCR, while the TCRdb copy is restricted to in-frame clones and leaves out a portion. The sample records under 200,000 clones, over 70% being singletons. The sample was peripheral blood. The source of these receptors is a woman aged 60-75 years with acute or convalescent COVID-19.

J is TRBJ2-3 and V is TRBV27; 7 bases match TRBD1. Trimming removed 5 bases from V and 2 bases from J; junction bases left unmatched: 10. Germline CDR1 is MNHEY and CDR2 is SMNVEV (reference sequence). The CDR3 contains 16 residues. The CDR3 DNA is TGTGCCAGCAGTCCGACAACGACAGGGCTCACAGATACGCAGTATTTT. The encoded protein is CASSPTTTGLTDTQYF.

The CDR3 sequence: CASSSLAGVTEAFF. CDR3 bases: TGTGCCAGCAGCTCCTTAGCAGGGGTCACTGAAGCTTTCTTT. The chain carries TRBV7-8 and TRBJ1-1, with D possibly being TRBD1 (6 bases). CDR1 is SGHVS and CDR2 is FQNEAQ in the germline V gene. The CDR3 has 14 amino acids. Deletions cut 4 bases from V and 4 bases from J, with 13 bases between. The variable domain in full, completed from reference TRBV7-8 and TRBJ1-1, reads GAGVSQSPRYKVAKRGQDVALRCDPISGHVSLFWYQQALGQGPEFLTYFQNEAQLDKSGLPSDRFFAERPEGSVSTLKIQRTQQEDSAVYLCASSSLAGVTEAFFGQGTRLTVV.

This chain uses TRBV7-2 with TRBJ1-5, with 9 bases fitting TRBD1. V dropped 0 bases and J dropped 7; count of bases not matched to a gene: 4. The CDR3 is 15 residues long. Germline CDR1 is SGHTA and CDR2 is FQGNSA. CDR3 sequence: CASSLAGQGRQPQHF. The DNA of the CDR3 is TGTGCCAGCAGCTTAGCGGGACAGGGACGGCAGCCCCAGCATTTT.

In DNA form, the CDR3 reads TGTGCCAGTAGTATAGATGGCCCTAGCGGGCCTTCCGGGGAGACCCAGTACTTC. Translation gives CASSIDGPSGPSGETQYF. V usage is TRBV19 and J usage is TRBJ2-5; the match to TRBD2 covers 8 bases. V lost 0 bases and J lost 5; bases outside the gene matches: 14. The germline CDR1 and CDR2 sequences are LNHDA and SQIVND (reference sequence). The CDR3 spans 18 residues.

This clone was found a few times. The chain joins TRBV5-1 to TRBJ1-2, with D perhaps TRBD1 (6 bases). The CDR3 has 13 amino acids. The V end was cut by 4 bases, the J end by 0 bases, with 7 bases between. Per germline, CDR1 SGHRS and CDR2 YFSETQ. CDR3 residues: CASSPGANYGYTF. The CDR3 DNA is TGCGCCAGCAGCCCAGGGGCTAACTATGGCTACACCTTC.

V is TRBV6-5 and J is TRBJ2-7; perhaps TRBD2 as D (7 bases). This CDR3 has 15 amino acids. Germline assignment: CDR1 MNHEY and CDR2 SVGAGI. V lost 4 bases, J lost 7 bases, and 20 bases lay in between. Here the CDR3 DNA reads TGTGCCAGCAGTTTGGGAAGGGGGGGCCCAAGGGAGCAGTACTTC. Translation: CASSLGRGGPREQYF.

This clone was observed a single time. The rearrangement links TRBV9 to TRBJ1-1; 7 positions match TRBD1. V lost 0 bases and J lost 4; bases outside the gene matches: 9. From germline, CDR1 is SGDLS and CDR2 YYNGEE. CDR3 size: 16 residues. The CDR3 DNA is TGTGCCAGCAGCGTAGTAGGGACAGTCTCGAGCACTGAAGCTTTCTTT. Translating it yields CASSVVGTVSSTEAFF.

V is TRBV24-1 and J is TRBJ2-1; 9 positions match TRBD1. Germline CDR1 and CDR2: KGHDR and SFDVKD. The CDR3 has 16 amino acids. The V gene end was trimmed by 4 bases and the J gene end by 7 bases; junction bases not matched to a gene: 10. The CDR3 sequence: CATSEAGTGRMNEQFF. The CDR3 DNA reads TGTGCCACCAGTGAAGCCGGGACAGGGCGGATGAATGAGCAGTTCTTC.

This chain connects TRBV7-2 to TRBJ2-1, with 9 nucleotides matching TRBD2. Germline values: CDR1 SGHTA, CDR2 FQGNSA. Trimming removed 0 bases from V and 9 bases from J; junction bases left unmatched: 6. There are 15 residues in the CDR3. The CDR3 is CASSLAGGGAREQFF. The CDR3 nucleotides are TGTGCCAGCAGCTTAGCCGGCGGGGGGGCTCGTGAGCAGTTCTTC. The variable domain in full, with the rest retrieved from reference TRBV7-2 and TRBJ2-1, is GAGVSQSPSNKVTEKGKDVELRCDPISGHTALYWYRQSLGQGLEFLIYFQGNSAPDKSGLPSDRFSAERTGGSVSTLTIQRTQQEDSAVYLCASSLAGGGAREQFFGPGTRLTVL.

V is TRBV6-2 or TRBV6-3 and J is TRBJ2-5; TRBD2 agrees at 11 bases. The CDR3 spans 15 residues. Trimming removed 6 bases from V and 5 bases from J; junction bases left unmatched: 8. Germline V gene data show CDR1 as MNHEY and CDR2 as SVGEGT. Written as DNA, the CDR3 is TGTGCCAGCAGCCTCCTAGCGGGGGGTGGGGAGACCCAGTACTTC. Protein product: CASSLLAGGGETQYF.

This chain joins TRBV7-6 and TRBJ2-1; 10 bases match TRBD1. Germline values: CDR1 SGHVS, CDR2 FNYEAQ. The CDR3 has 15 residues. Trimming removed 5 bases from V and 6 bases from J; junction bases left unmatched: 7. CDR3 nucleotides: TGTGCCAGCAGCACAGGGACAGGGGCGGGCAATGAGCAGTTCTTC. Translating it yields CASSTGTGAGNEQFF.

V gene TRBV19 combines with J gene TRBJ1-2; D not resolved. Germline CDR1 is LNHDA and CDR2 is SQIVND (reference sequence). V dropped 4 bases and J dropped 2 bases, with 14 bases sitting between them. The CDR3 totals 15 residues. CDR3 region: CASSSRSEGNYGYTF. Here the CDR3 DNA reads TGTGCCAGTAGTAGCCGGAGCGAAGGAAACTATGGCTACACCTTC.

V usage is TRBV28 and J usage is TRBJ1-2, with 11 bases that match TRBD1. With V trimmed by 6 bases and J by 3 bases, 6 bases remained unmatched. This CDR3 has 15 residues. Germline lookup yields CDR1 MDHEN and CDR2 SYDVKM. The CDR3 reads CASSPEDRGHYGYTF. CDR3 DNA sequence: TGTGCCAGCAGCCCGGAGGACAGGGGGCACTATGGCTACACCTTC.